This TCR beta chain originates from a study of shared T cell receptors in the human thymus. Germline V CDR1 and CDR2: SGHTA, FQGNSA. The J segment lost 8 bases and the V segment lost 4 bases, leaving 9 bases of the junction unmatched. The CDR3 extends over 16 amino acids. The repertoire was sequenced with immunoSEQ multiplex PCR; TCRdb's copy has only in-frame clones and lacks some. The sample lists approximately 580,000 clones, about four fifths occurring once. This sample was also put to use in a study of human thymus T cells.

The sample comprised thymocytes. The chain has TRBV7-2 and TRBJ2-7; 15 positions match TRBD2. The source is a boy less than two years old with a congenital heart defect. As DNA, the CDR3 is TGTGCCAGCAGCTCGGGACTAGCGGGAGGAGTCAGCCAGCAGTACTTC. Protein: CASSSGLAGGVSQQYF.